This T cell receptor (beta chain) was retrieved from a study of blood T cell repertoires in COVID-19. Study background: COVID-19 samples, acute and convalescent, were from the United States, Italy and Spain. T cells, B-cell-depleted T cells, or PBMCs supplied cDNA or gDNA.

Methods used by the authors: Estimated nucleated cell counts came from reference gene primer amplification. Clones were sequenced by immunoSEQ multiplex PCR, and TCRdb holds only the in-frame ones, with some missing. The V and J calls and clone size are taken from that table; D and trimming were inferred from the DNA. This sample carries over 95,000 clones, more than 70% of them seen once, and the ten largest clones take approximately 5.1%. This clone has more than one count but fewer than ten. Enrollment of patients from Seattle took place during active infection, with longitudinal follow-up. The sample was peripheral blood. The source of this sequence is a woman aged 60-70 years with COVID-19, enrolled during active disease.

The CDR3 DNA follows: TGCGCCAGCAGCTTGGTATGGACAGGGGGCCGTCAGCCCCAGCATTTT. Amino acids: CASSLVWTGGRQPQHF. The chain employs TRBV5-1 and TRBJ1-5, with 11 bases that match TRBD1. The CDR3 consists of 16 residues. With 0 bases clipped from V and 6 bases from J, the junction kept 5 bases outside the gene matches. Germline CDR1 SGHRS, CDR2 YFSETQ.